The sequence of this TCR beta chain was determined in a study of T cells after yellow fever vaccination. General study points: High-abundance clonotypes from the bulk population could contaminate FACS-sorted repertoires. Among all clonotypes, a small share was observed in both CD4 and CD8 compartments.

The CDR3 contains 14 residues. Germline lookup yields CDR1 MNHNS and CDR2 SASEGT. The germline V and J ends were trimmed by 8 bases and 4 bases, with 15 bases remaining between them. 5'RACE template switching produced TCR cDNA carrying a universal primer site and UMIs. TCRdb independently ran MiXCR on the 5' RACE reads; one entry per CDR3 protein. The repertoire holds approximately 160,000 distinct CDR3 sequences, with roughly 6.4% as singletons. This clonotype occurred a few times. Its specificity is not known. This TCR was sampled from a man between 18 and 29 years old who received the YFV17D yellow fever vaccine. Source: CD4+ T cells sorted from PBMCs, taken on the day of the first yellow fever vaccination. V and J are TRBV6-1 and TRBJ1-3; tentative D call: TRBD1 (5 bases). The CDR3 bases are TGTGCCAGCCTTCCCGGGGGTCCCGGAAACACCATATATTTT. It translates to CASLPGGPGNTIYF.